These T cell receptor beta chains were read from a single sample in a study of Graves' ophthalmopathy and Graves' hyperthyroidism. TCRdb re-analysed the multiplex PCR reads in MiXCR, keeping a single row per CDR3 protein. The sample consists of under 350,000 distinct CDR3 sequences, about 17% of them appearing once. Sequences were obtained from peripheral blood. The source of these receptors is an adult man with Graves' ophthalmopathy. CDR3s include the opening cysteine and the closing phenylalanine or tryptophan. D genes are given only for firm matches. Clone size is shown for a subset of rows, as once, few, many or a class of expanded clone.

j_call clone_size v_call d_call cdr3_nt cdr3_aa
TRBJ1-1 many TRBV5-5 NA TGTGCCAGCAGCTTGTTTTACGGCACTGAAGCTTTCTTT CASSLFYGTEAFF
TRBJ2-5 many TRBV30 TRBD2 TGTGCCTGGAGTGTTGTCAGCGGGGGCCATTACCAAGAGACCCAGTACTTC CAWSVVSGGHYQETQYF
TRBJ1-1 once TRBV20-1 NA TGCAGTGCTAGGGACAGCCGTCGTTACACTGAAGCTCTCTTT CSARDSRRYTEALF
TRBJ2-7 many TRBV7-8 NA TGTGCCAGCAGCTATACAGACTCGCGGGAGCAGTACTTC CASSYTDSREQYF
TRBJ1-6 NA TRBV28 NA TGTGCCAGCAGTTTGGGCCTGGGGAATTCACCCCTCCACTTT CASSLGLGNSPLHF
TRBJ2-7 many TRBV30 NA TGTGCCTGGAGTGTAGCGCTCACACCGACCTACGAGCAGTACTTC CAWSVALTPTYEQYF
TRBJ1-1 NA TRBV15 NA TGTGCCAGCACCCTCCCAGGAAACGCACCTGAAGCTTTCTTT CASTLPGNAPEAFF
TRBJ2-5 NA TRBV7-2 NA TGTGCCAGCATCCGAGCCCTCCCTGGGACCCAGTACTTC CASIRALPGTQYF
TRBJ2-2 many TRBV9 NA TGTGCCAGCAGCCCCGCCCCCAGGGTTAACACCGGGGAGCTGTTTTTT CASSPAPRVNTGELFF
TRBJ2-2 many TRBV12-3/TRBV12-4 TRBD2 TGTGCCAGCAGCCGGTGGGGGGGGTTTGGAGGGGAGCTGTTTTTT CASSRWGGFGGELFF
TRBJ2-7 NA TRBV15 TRBD2 TGTGCCACCAGCACCCGAAGTATAGCGGGAGCGGGTGAGCAGTACTTC CATSTRSIAGAGEQYF
TRBJ1-2 many TRBV5-1 NA TGCGCCAGCAGCTATTACAGGGATGGCTACACCTTC CASSYYRDGYTF
TRBJ1-2 many TRBV5-6 NA TGTGCCAGCACAGTATGGGGGTCCGACTATGGCTACACCTTC CASTVWGSDYGYTF
TRBJ2-2 many TRBV12-3/TRBV12-4 NA TGTGCCAGCAACGGTGGGCAGACCGGGGAGCTGTTTTTT CASNGGQTGELFF
TRBJ2-5 many TRBV13 NA TGTGCCAGCAGTCACCGGGCCCCCCGGAAGGAGACCCAGTACTTC CASSHRAPRKETQYF
TRBJ2-7 NA TRBV7-8 NA TGTGCCAGCAGCTTACGGGTAGCGCAACCTTACGAGCAGTACTTC CASSLRVAQPYEQYF
TRBJ2-2 many TRBV11-3 NA TGTGCCAGCAGCGATCGCGGGATTACGAACACCGGGGAGCTGTTTTTT CASSDRGITNTGELFF
TRBJ2-2 many TRBV30 NA TGTGCCCGGGCGACAGAGAACACCGGGGAGCTGTTTTTT CARATENTGELFF
TRBJ2-7 NA TRBV7-2 TRBD2 TGTGCCAGCAGCGCGACTAGCGGGGTTGGCGAGCAGTACTTC CASSATSGVGEQYF
TRBJ2-6 many TRBV5-1 NA TGCGCCAGCAGCTTGGACAGTTTCTCTGGGGCCAACGTCCTGACTTTC CASSLDSFSGANVLTF
TRBJ2-7 many TRBV10-3 NA TGTGCCATCAGCTCAGTAGGGGGGGTCCCCTACGAGCAGTACTTC CAISSVGGVPYEQYF
TRBJ2-7 many TRBV20-1 TRBD2 TGCAGTGCTAGAGTAAGCGGGGGAAGCTACGAGCAGTACTTC CSARVSGGSYEQYF
TRBJ2-5 many TRBV29-1 NA TGCAGCGTTGAATGGGGGGCTTGGGTGACAAGCAGCGAGACCCAGTACTTC CSVEWGAWVTSSETQYF
TRBJ1-5 many TRBV12-3/TRBV12-4 TRBD1 TGTGCCAGCAGTACGGGACAGGGTAGCAATCAGCCCCAGCATTTT CASSTGQGSNQPQHF
TRBJ1-1 many TRBV6-2/TRBV6-3 TRBD1 TGTGCCAGCAGTTCCAGGGGGCGGCAGGCTTTCTTT CASSSRGRQAFF
TRBJ1-1 once TRBV29-1 NA TGCAGCGCCTGGAGAGGGGGTTCTGAAGCTTTCTTT CSAWRGGSEAFF
TRBJ2-2 many TRBV28 NA TGTGCCAGCAGTTTCGCTAGATACACCGGGGAGCTGTTTTTT CASSFARYTGELFF
TRBJ1-3 NA TRBV6-5 TRBD1 TGTGCCAGCAGTTACCAGGGGGCTGCTGGAAACACCATATATTTT CASSYQGAAGNTIYF
TRBJ2-5 many TRBV27 NA TGTGCCAGCAGTTTATCTTTTTCCAAGGAGGAGACCCAGTACTTC CASSLSFSKEETQYF
TRBJ1-1 many TRBV20-1 NA TGCAGTGCTAGAGATCAACGAGGGGAGGGTGAAGCTTTCTTT CSARDQRGEGEAFF
TRBJ2-7 many TRBV27 NA TGTGCCAGCGCGGGCCCCAGGCCCTACGAGCAGTCCTTC CASAGPRPYEQSF
TRBJ1-3 many TRBV9 NA TGTGCCAGCAGCGTCGACTATCAGGGGTTTGGAAACACCATATATTTT CASSVDYQGFGNTIYF
TRBJ2-4 many TRBV7-2 NA TGTGCCAGCAGCTTAGAGGACGACAAAAACATTCAGTACTTC CASSLEDDKNIQYF
TRBJ2-5 many TRBV18 NA TGTGCCAGCTCAACCACAACTCAACAAGAGACCCAGTACTTC CASSTTTQQETQYF
TRBJ1-6 many TRBV6-5 NA TGTGCCAGCAGTTACTCCGGGGGAATCTATAATTCACCCCTCCACTTT CASSYSGGIYNSPLHF
TRBJ2-7 many TRBV27 NA TGTGCCAGCAGTCTCCTAAGGACACAGTCCTACGAGCAGTACTTC CASSLLRTQSYEQYF
TRBJ2-1 many TRBV24-1 NA TGTGCCACAGTAGGGGGAGTTTTCAACAATGAGCAGTTCTTC CATVGGVFNNEQFF
TRBJ1-5 NA TRBV6-5 NA TGTGCCAGCAGTTCAGCAGGAGACAATCAGCCCCAGCATTTT CASSSAGDNQPQHF
TRBJ2-5 many TRBV30 NA TGTGCCTGGAGTGCCTACTTGGGCAGGGGGGTTGAGACCCAGTACTTC CAWSAYLGRGVETQYF
TRBJ1-3 many TRBV6-5 NA TGTGCCAGCAGTTACTGGACAGTTGGAAACACCATATATTTT CASSYWTVGNTIYF
TRBJ2-5 NA TRBV6-1 TRBD2 TGTGCCAGCAGTCTGGTAGCGGGAGGGGAAGAGACCCAGTACTTC CASSLVAGGEETQYF
TRBJ2-4 few TRBV2 NA TGTGCCAGCACTACGGGACTCCATCAGTACTTC CASTTGLHQYF
TRBJ1-2 many TRBV30 NA TGTGCCTGGAGCCCCCCCGGGCGGAACTATGGCTACACCTTC CAWSPPGRNYGYTF
TRBJ2-2 many TRBV30 NA TGTGCCTGGAGTGTACTCGGGTTGTCGACCGGGGAGCTGTTTTTT CAWSVLGLSTGELFF
TRBJ1-1 many TRBV19 NA TGTGCCAGTAGAACAGGCCTCACTGAAGCTTTCTTT CASRTGLTEAFF
TRBJ2-7 many TRBV20-1 TRBD2 TGCAGTGCTAGGAACGGACTAGCGATCCTCTCCTACGAGCAGTACTTC CSARNGLAILSYEQYF
TRBJ2-5 many TRBV12-3/TRBV12-4 TRBD2 TGTGCCAGCAGCCCAGGACTAGCGGTTGGAGGAGAGACCCAGTACTTC CASSPGLAVGGETQYF
TRBJ2-5 many TRBV29-1 TRBD1 TGCAGCGCCTGGACAGGGGCCCTACAAGAGACCCAGTACTTC CSAWTGALQETQYF
TRBJ2-5 many TRBV20-1 NA TGCAGTGCTCTCAAACAGGGCGTAGAGACCCAGTACTTC CSALKQGVETQYF
TRBJ1-6 many TRBV6-5 NA TGTGCCAGCACAAGACTTCATGGGGTGGCACCCCTCCACTTT CASTRLHGVAPLHF
TRBJ2-2 NA TRBV7-3 TRBD2 TGTGCCAGCAGCTTAACGGGCTTAGCGGGAACGGACACCGGGGAGCTGTTTTTT CASSLTGLAGTDTGELFF
TRBJ2-1 many TRBV6-2/TRBV6-3 TRBD1 TGTGCCAGCAGTTTCGCCCCTTCTAGGACAGGTCCCTCTTCTGATGAGCAGTTCTTC CASSFAPSRTGPSSDEQFF
TRBJ1-6 few TRBV6-1 NA TGTGCCATCAGTGAATCAGGGGAGAATTTACCCCTCCACTTT CAISESGENLPLHF
TRBJ1-2 many TRBV3-1 NA TGTGCCAGCAGCCAACGCGTGGGGACAAAAAACTATGGCTACACCTTC CASSQRVGTKNYGYTF
TRBJ1-1 many TRBV5-1 NA TGCGCCAGCAGAGGGGCTGTGAACACTGAAGCTTTCTTT CASRGAVNTEAFF
TRBJ2-7 many TRBV5-1 TRBD1 TGCGCCAGCAGCCAGGGACAGGGACTGATCGAGCAGTACTTC CASSQGQGLIEQYF
TRBJ2-5 many TRBV5-1 TRBD2 TGCGCCAGCAGCCCGGGACTAGCGGGATTGGGAGAGACCCAGTACTTC CASSPGLAGLGETQYF
TRBJ1-5 NA TRBV2 TRBD1 TGTGCCACCGGGACAGGGGGCCAGCCCCAGCATTTT CATGTGGQPQHF
TRBJ2-7 many TRBV28 NA TGTGCCAGCAGGAGCCGTGCAAACTCCTACGAGCAGTACTTC CASRSRANSYEQYF
TRBJ2-4 many TRBV6-5 TRBD1 TGTGCCAGCAGTTTCGACAGGGAGAGCAGTTCGGCCAAAAACATTCAGTACTTC CASSFDRESSSAKNIQYF